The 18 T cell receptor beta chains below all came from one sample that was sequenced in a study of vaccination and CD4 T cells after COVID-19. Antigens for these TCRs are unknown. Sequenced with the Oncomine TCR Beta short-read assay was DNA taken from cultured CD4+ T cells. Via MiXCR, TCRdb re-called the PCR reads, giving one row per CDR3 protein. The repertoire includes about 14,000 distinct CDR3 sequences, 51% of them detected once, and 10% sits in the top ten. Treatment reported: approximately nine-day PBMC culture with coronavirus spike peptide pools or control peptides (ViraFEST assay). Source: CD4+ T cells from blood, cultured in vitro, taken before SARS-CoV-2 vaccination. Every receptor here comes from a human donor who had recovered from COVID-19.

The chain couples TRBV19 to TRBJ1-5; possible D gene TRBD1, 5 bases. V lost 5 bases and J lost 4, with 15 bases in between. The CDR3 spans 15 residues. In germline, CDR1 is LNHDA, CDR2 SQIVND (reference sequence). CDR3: CASSVPGSGNQPQHF. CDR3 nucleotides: TGTGCCAGTAGTGTTCCAGGGTCGGGGAATCAGCCCCAGCATTTT.

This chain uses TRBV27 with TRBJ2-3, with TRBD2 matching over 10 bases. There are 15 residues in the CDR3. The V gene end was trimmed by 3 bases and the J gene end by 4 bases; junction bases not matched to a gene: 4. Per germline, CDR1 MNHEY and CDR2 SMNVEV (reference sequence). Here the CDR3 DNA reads TGTGCCAGCAGTTTGCTAGCGGGAGTGTCAGATACGCAGTATTTT. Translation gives CASSLLAGVSDTQYF.

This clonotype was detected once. The CDR3 DNA follows: TGTGCCAGCAGCGCCGGGACTAGCGGATATAGTACAGATACGCAGTATTTT. Protein product: CASSAGTSGYSTDTQYF. This chain links TRBV7-2 with TRBJ2-3; 11 nucleotides agree with TRBD2. Germline assignment: CDR1 SGHTA and CDR2 FQGNSA. V dropped 5 bases and J dropped 3; count of bases not matched to a gene: 10. This CDR3 is built from 17 residues.

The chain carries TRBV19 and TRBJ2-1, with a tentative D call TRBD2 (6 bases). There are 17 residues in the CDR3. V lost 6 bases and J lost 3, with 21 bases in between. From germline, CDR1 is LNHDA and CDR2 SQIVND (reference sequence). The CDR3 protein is CASSPGGVAAVYNEQFF. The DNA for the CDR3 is TGTGCCAGTAGCCCCGGCGGGGTAGCGGCTGTCTACAATGAGCAGTTCTTC.

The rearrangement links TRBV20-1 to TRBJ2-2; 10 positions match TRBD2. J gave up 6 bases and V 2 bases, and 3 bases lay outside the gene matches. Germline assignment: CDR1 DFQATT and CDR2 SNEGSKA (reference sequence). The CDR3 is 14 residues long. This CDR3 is CSARTSGIPGELFF. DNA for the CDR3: TGCAGTGCTAGAACTAGCGGGATTCCCGGGGAGCTGTTTTTT.

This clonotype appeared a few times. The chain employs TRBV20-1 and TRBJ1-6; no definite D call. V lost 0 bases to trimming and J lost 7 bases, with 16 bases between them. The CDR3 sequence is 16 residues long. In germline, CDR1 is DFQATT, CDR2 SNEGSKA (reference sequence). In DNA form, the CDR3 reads TGCAGTGCTAGAGACCCACAAGGGCGGGCAAATTCACCCCTCCACTTT. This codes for CSARDPQGRANSPLHF.

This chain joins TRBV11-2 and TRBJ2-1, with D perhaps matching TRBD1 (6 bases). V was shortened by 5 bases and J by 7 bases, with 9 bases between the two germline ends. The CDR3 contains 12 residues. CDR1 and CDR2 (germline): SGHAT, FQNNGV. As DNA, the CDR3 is TGTGCCAGCAGCGTACAGGGTAATGAGCAGTTCTTC. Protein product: CASSVQGNEQFF.

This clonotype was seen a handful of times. In nucleotides, the CDR3 is TGCAGTGGCCGGGAGGCGGCTAATGAAAAACTGTTTTTT. Protein product: CSGREAANEKLFF. The rearrangement uses TRBV20-1 and TRBJ1-4; the D is unclear. The CDR3 length is 13 residues. Per germline, CDR1 DFQATT and CDR2 SNEGSKA (reference sequence). Trimming pared 7 bases from V and 3 bases from J, leaving 12 bases between.

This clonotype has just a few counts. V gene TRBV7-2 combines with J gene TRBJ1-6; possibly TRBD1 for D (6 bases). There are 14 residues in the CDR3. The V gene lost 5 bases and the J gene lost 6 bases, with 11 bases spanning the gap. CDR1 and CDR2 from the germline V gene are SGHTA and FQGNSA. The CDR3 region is CASSAPGVNSPLHF. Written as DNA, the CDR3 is TGTGCCAGCAGCGCCCCAGGGGTTAATTCACCCCTCCACTTT.

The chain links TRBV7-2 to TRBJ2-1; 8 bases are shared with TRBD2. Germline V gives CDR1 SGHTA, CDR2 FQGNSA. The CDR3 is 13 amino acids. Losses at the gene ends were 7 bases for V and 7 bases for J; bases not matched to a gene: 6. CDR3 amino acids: CASNHGLANEQFF. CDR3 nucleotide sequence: TGTGCCAGCAACCACGGACTAGCTAATGAGCAGTTCTTC.

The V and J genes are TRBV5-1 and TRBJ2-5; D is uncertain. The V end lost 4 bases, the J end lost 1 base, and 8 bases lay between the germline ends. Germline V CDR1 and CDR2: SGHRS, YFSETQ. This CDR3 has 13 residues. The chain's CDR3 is CASSINFQETQYF. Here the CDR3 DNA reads TGCGCCAGCAGCATCAATTTCCAAGAGACCCAGTACTTC.

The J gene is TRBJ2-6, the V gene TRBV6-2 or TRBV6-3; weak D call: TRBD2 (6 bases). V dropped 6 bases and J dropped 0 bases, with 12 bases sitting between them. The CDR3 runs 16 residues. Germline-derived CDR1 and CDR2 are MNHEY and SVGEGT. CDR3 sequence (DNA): TGTGCCAGCAGCAACGGGGGTAGCTCTGGGGCCAACGTCCTGACTTTC. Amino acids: CASSNGGSSGANVLTF.

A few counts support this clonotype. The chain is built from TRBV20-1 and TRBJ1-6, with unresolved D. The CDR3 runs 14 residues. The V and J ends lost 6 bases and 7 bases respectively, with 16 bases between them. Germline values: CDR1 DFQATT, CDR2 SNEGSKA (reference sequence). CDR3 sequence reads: CSARLIPANSPLHF. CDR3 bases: TGCAGTGCCCGATTGATTCCAGCGAATTCACCCCTCCACTTT.

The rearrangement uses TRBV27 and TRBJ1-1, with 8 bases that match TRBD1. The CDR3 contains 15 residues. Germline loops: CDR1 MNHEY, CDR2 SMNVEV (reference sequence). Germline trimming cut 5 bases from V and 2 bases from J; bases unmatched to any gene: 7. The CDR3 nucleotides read TGTGCCAGCAGTCCAGGACAGGGCCGAAACACTGAAGCTTTCTTT. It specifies CASSPGQGRNTEAFF.

In DNA form, the CDR3 reads TGTGCCAGTAGTATCATTGGCGGGGGGGCCGAGACCCAGTACTTC. It yields the protein CASSIIGGGAETQYF. The rearrangement links TRBV19 to TRBJ2-5; 9 bases match TRBD2. The germline CDR1 and CDR2 sequences are LNHDA and SQIVND (reference sequence). This CDR3 is built from 15 residues. J was trimmed by 5 bases and V by 3 bases; bases with no gene match: 7.

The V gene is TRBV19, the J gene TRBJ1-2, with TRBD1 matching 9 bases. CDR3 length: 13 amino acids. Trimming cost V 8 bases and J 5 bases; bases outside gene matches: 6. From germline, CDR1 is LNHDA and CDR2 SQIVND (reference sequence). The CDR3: CASRTGESYGYTF. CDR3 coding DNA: TGTGCCAGTCGGACAGGGGAGTCGTATGGCTACACCTTC.

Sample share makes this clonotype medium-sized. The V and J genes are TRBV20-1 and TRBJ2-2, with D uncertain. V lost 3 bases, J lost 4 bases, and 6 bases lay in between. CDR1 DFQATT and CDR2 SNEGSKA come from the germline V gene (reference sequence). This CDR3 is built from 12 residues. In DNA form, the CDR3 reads TGCAGTGCTAGCCGAAGCACCGGGGAGCTGTTTTTT. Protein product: CSASRSTGELFF.

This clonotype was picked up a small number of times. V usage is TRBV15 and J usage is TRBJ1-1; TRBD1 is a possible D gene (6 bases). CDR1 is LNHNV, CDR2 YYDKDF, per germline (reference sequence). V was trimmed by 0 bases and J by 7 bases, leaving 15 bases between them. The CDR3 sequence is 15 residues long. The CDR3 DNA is TGTGCCACCAGCAGAGATGGCCAGGGGCTCGGTGAAGCTTTCTTT. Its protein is CATSRDGQGLGEAFF.